This TCR beta chain originates from a study of vaccination and CD4 T cells after COVID-19. Study-wide background: Cells received overlapping spike peptides from SARS-CoV-2, HCoV-NL63, HCoV-OC43 and HCoV-229E as stimulation.

Treatment denoted: 10-day PBMC culture with coronavirus spike peptide pools or control peptides (ViraFEST assay). At the Johns Hopkins FTIC core, DNA taken from cultured CD4+ T cells was sequenced by way of the Oncomine TCR Beta short-read assay. TCRdb passed the PCR reads through MiXCR, listing each CDR3 protein once. There are about 14,000 distinct CDR3 sequences in the sample; 29% occur only once, and 19% lies in the top ten. Note on this clonotype: Its antigen is not identified.

Whole-study results and caveats: Convalescent patients' vaccine-specific clones were spike mono-reactive in 304 of 307 cases.

V was clipped by 1 base and J by 7 bases, with 11 bases between them. Looked up from germline, CDR1 is LNHDA and CDR2 is SQIVND (reference sequence). The CDR3 consists of 14 residues. The material was CD4+ T cells from blood, cultured in vitro, obtained before SARS-CoV-2 vaccination. The TCR comes from a human donor who received a COVID-19 vaccine. This chain uses TRBV19 with TRBJ2-1, with no clear D. For the CDR3, the DNA is TGTGCCAGTAGTATAGGAGCCGCTAGGAATGAGCAGTTCTTC. It specifies CASSIGAARNEQFF.